These T cell receptor beta chains were read from a single sample in a study of blood T cell repertoires in COVID-19. Produced via immunoSEQ multiplex PCR; TCRdb's table is partial and in-frame only. The sample lists approximately 450,000 clones; 70% to 90% were seen once. Sequencing was done on a sample of PBMCs or T cells enriched from blood (not recorded which). The receptors here all came from a woman between 18 and 30 years old with acute COVID-19. The CDR3 runs from the conserved cysteine through the conserved F or W. D genes are given only for firm matches. Clone size is not always given. Where it is, it says once, few, many or a class for expanded clones.

NA	TRBV6-2/TRBV6-3	NA	TRBJ1-1	TGTGCCAGCAGTTACATAAGCCTGAGGAACACTGAAGCTTTCTTT	CASSYISLRNTEAFF
NA	TRBV18	TRBD2	TRBJ2-3	TGTGCCAGCTCGGCGGGGGAAGATACGCAGTATTTT	CASSAGEDTQYF
NA	TRBV27	NA	TRBJ1-5	TGTGCCAGCAGTGGAAGGGGGGGGAATCAGCCCCAGCATTTT	CASSGRGGNQPQHF
NA	TRBV5-1	NA	TRBJ2-7	TGCGCCAGCAGCTTGGGAGCCTACGAGCAGTACTTC	CASSLGAYEQYF
NA	TRBV5-6	NA	TRBJ2-7	TGTGCCAGCAGCTCCCGGCCCCACAGGCAGTACTTC	CASSSRPHRQYF
NA	TRBV7-9	TRBD2	TRBJ2-1	TGTGCCAGCAGCTCGGGACTAGCGGGGGGCAATGAGCAGTTCTTC	CASSSGLAGGNEQFF
NA	TRBV5-1	TRBD2	TRBJ2-2	TGCGCCAGCAGCTTGGTCCTCCGGGAGGGCGGGGAGCTGTTTTTT	CASSLVLREGGELFF
NA	TRBV27	NA	TRBJ1-1	TGTGCCAGCAGTCCCTGGGCAGGGACTTCAGATGTAGGGTTGAACACTGAAGCTTTCTTT	CASSPWAGTSDVGLNTEAFF
NA	TRBV10-3	NA	TRBJ1-2	TGTGCCACTAACGGCGACAGTTCTAACTATGGCTACACCTTC	CATNGDSSNYGYTF
NA	TRBV12-3/TRBV12-4	NA	TRBJ1-1	TGTGCCAGCAGCCCCTCCCCCGCGACTGAAGCTTTCTTT	CASSPSPATEAFF
few	TRBV7-2	NA	TRBJ1-1	TGTGCCAGCAGCTTAGTACAGGCCTCTGAAGCTTTCTTT	CASSLVQASEAFF
NA	TRBV6-4	TRBD1	TRBJ2-1	TGTGCCAGCAGTCCTCGACAGGGCCACACCTACAATGAGCAGTTCTTC	CASSPRQGHTYNEQFF
NA	TRBV6-5	NA	TRBJ1-1	TGTGCCAGTAAATCCCAGGCAGGGCAGGCAAGGGAAGCTTTCTTT	CASKSQAGQAREAFF
NA	TRBV28	TRBD1	TRBJ1-5	TGTGCCAGCAGCCGACAGGGAACTTATCAGCCCCAGCATTTT	CASSRQGTYQPQHF
once	TRBV19	NA	TRBJ1-2	TGTGCCAGTAGTATTCGCATGACAGACTCTCTCTATGGCTACACCTTC	CASSIRMTDSLYGYTF
NA	TRBV6-2/TRBV6-3	NA	TRBJ1-1	TGTGCCAGCAGTTACGAGGCGTCCGGGGCTTTCTTT	CASSYEASGAFF
NA	TRBV19	NA	TRBJ1-6	TGTGCCAGTAGTATTGGCGGGGATTCACCCCTCCACTTT	CASSIGGDSPLHF